This T cell receptor beta chain was profiled in a study of T cells in Graves' hyperthyroidism and ophthalmopathy. At the level of the study: Once the initial diagnosis was made, peripheral blood was obtained before any treatment. Study-level findings and limits: Blood also contained most expanded thyroid clonotypes above 0.001.

This clonotype was seen ten or more times. Its antigen is as yet unknown. Trimming took 2 bases from V and 7 from J; bases not matched to a gene: 7. The CDR3 runs to 16 residues. Germline CDR1 and CDR2: SGHTA and FQGNSA. A lack of ophthalmopathy progression within 18 months defined stable Graves' hyperthyroidism. Newly diagnosed patients aged 18 to 65 had hyperthyroidism of under 2 months' duration. TCR beta CDR3 regions were amplified from RNA. The HTBI primer set was used in a first-round RT-PCR of the TCR CDR3. Each CDR3 protein gets one entry after TCRdb re-called the multiplex PCR reads with MiXCR. The data show about 180,000 distinct CDR3 sequences, more than 15% seen once.

Sequencing was done on a sample of blood. The chain employs TRBV7-2 and TRBJ2-1, with TRBD1 identical over 11 bases. This TCR was sampled from a woman in her forties or fifties with Graves' hyperthyroidism. CDR3 nucleotides: TGTGCCAGCAGCTTATGGGACAGGGGGAGGGGGAATGAGCAGTTCTTC. This codes for CASSLWDRGRGNEQFF.